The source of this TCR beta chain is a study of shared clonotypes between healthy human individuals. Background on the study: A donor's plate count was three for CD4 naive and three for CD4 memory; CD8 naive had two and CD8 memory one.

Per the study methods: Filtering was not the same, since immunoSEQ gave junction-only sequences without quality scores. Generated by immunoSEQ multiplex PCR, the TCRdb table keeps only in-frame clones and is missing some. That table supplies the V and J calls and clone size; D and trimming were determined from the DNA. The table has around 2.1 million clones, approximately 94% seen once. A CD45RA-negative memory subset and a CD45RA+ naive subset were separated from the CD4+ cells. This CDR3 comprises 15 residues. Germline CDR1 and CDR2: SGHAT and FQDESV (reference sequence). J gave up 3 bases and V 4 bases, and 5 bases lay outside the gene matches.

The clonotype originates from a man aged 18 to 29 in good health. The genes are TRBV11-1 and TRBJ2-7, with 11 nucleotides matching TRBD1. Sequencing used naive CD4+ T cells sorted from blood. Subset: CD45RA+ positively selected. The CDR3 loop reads CASSSPGQGVYEQYF. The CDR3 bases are TGTGCCAGCAGCTCGCCGGGACAGGGGGTCTACGAGCAGTACTTC.